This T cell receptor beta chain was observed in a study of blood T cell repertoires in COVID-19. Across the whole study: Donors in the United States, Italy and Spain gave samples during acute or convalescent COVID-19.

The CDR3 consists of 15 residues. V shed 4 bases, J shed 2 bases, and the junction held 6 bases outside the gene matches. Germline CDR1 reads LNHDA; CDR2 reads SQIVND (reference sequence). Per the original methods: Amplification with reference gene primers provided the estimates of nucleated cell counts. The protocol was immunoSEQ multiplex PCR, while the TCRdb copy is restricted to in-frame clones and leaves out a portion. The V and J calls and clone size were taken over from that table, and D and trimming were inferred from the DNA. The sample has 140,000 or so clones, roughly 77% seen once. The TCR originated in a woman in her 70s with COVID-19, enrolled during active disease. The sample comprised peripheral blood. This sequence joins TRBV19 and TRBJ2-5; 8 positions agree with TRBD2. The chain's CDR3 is CASSTRRGAQETQYF. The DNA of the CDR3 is TGTGCCAGTAGTACCCGGCGGGGGGCGCAAGAGACCCAGTACTTC.